This entry lists 15 T cell receptor beta chains sequenced from one sample in a study of Graves' ophthalmopathy and Graves' hyperthyroidism. Transcripts of RNA were the source for amplifying TCR beta CDR3 regions. The first round was an RT-PCR with HTBI primers, and the second round was a multiplex PCR. TCRdb re-analysed the multiplex PCR reads in MiXCR, keeping a single row per CDR3 protein. The sample holds roughly 420,000 distinct CDR3 sequences, roughly 20% seen once. What was sequenced was peripheral blood. The receptors originated from a woman aged 18-29 years with stable Graves' hyperthyroidism.

At least ten counts were recorded for this clonotype. CDR3 nucleotides: TGTGCCAGCAGCCAAGGTCATCGACTAGCGGGACCCCAAGAGACCCAGTACTTC. This sequence encodes CASSQGHRLAGPQETQYF. The V gene is TRBV4-2, the J gene TRBJ2-5, with 11 bases fitting TRBD2. The V and J ends lost 1 base and 1 base, in that order; junction bases with no gene match: 8. The germline CDR1 and CDR2 sequences are LGHNA and YNFKEQ. The CDR3 is made up of 18 amino acids.

This clonotype was observed many times. The gene calls are TRBV6-5 and TRBJ2-6; D call uncertain. Per germline, CDR1 MNHEY and CDR2 SVGAGI. This CDR3 region has 12 residues. V lost 0 bases, J lost 9 bases, and 3 bases lay in between. CDR3 in amino acids: CASSYSGNVLTF. The CDR3 nucleotides read TGTGCCAGCAGTTACTCCGGCAACGTCCTGACTTTC.

The table lists this clonotype with many counts. V gene TRBV20-1 combines with J gene TRBJ1-2; D may be TRBD1 (6 bases). Trimming cost V 0 bases and J 2 bases, with 13 bases left between them. CDR3 length: 15 amino acids. CDR1 is DFQATT, CDR2 SNEGSKA, per germline (reference sequence). This chain's CDR3 is CSARDPWTANYGYTF. The CDR3 bases are TGCAGTGCTAGAGATCCGTGGACAGCCAACTATGGCTACACCTTC.

This clonotype was counted ten times or more. For the CDR3, the DNA is TGTGCCAGCAGGGGGGTAGCCAAAAACATTCAGTACTTC. Its translation: CASRGVAKNIQYF. The chain couples TRBV27 to TRBJ2-4; either TRBD1 or TRBD2 may fit D (5 bases each). Trimming pared 6 bases from V and 0 bases from J, leaving 6 bases between. Germline V gene lookup returns CDR1 MNHEY and CDR2 SMNVEV (reference sequence). The CDR3 extends over 13 amino acids.

This clonotype was observed at least ten times. This chain links TRBV12-3 or TRBV12-4 with TRBJ1-5; 10 bases agree with TRBD1. The ends lost 8 bases at V and 6 bases at J; junction bases unmatched: 1. The CDR3 sequence is 12 residues long. Here the CDR3 DNA reads TGTGCCAGCTGGACAGGGGGTCAGCCCCAGCATTTT. Protein: CASWTGGQPQHF.

This rearrangement joins TRBV28 to TRBJ1-6, with D unclear. CDR1 is MDHEN and CDR2 is SYDVKM in the germline V gene. V lost 5 bases and J lost 9, with 14 bases in between. This CDR3 is built from 14 residues. CDR3 loop: CASSLQNSGSPLHF. The CDR3 nucleotides read TGTGCCAGCAGTCTCCAGAACAGCGGTTCACCCCTCCACTTT. Filled out from reference TRBV28 and TRBJ1-6, the complete variable domain reads DVKVTQSSRYLVKRTGEKVFLECVQDMDHENMFWYRQDPGLGLRLIYFSYDVKMKEKGDIPEGYSVSREKKERFSLILESASTNQTSMYLCASSLQNSGSPLHFGNGTRLTVT.

This clonotype showed up many times. This chain joins TRBV2 and TRBJ1-2; D ambiguous. Germline assignment: CDR1 SNHLY and CDR2 FYNNEI. There are 10 residues in the CDR3. Trimming took 6 bases from V and 14 from J, leaving 13 bases between them. The CDR3 is CASRTMGATF. DNA of the CDR3: TGTGCCAGCAGAACGATGGGTGCAACCTTC.

The table lists this clonotype with many counts. The CDR3 bases are TGTGCCAGCAGGACCACAGGGGGCGAAGGCTATGGCTACACCTTC. As protein: CASRTTGGEGYGYTF. The chain carries TRBV2 and TRBJ1-2; 9 bases map to TRBD1. Germline V gene lookup returns CDR1 SNHLY and CDR2 FYNNEI. Germline trimming cut 6 bases from V and 4 bases from J; bases unmatched to any gene: 9. The CDR3 contains 15 residues.

This clonotype was detected ten times or more. The chain is built from TRBV2 and TRBJ2-5; 13 positions agree with TRBD2. Trimming cost V 5 bases and J 1 base; bases outside gene matches: 4. The CDR3 extends over 16 amino acids. Germline V gene data show CDR1 as SNHLY and CDR2 as FYNNEI. The CDR3, as DNA: TGTGCCAGCAGTCGGACTAGCGGGGGCCGCCAAGAGACCCAGTACTTC. Protein sequence: CASSRTSGGRQETQYF.

This clonotype was recorded a few times. The chain has TRBV29-1 and TRBJ2-2; perhaps TRBD2 as D (5 bases). The CDR3 has 18 residues. V lost 0 bases to trimming and J lost 0 bases, with 17 bases between them. CDR1 is SQVTM and CDR2 is ANQGSEA in the germline V gene. The CDR3 region is CSVEDTPVVGANTGELFF. The CDR3 coding sequence is TGCAGCGTTGAAGATACCCCCGTTGTGGGAGCGAACACCGGGGAGCTGTTTTTT.

Only a few counts were recorded for this clonotype. The chain recombines TRBV28 with TRBJ2-7; a weak D match, TRBD1 (6 bases). The CDR3 totals 12 residues. The germline CDR1 and CDR2 sequences are MDHEN and SYDVKM. The CDR3 sequence: CACSFIQGWQYV. CDR3 nucleotides: TGTGCCTGCAGTTTTATACAGGGCTGGCAGTACGTC.

This clonotype was found a few times. The V call is TRBV30, the J call TRBJ2-5, with D possibly matching TRBD1 (6 bases). Trimming took 5 bases from V and 4 from J, leaving 14 bases between them. The germline V gene encodes CDR1 GTSNPN and CDR2 SVGIG (reference sequence). The CDR3 sequence is 13 residues long. The CDR3 is CAWGWGRGETQYF. The CDR3 DNA follows: TGTGCCTGGGGGTGGGGCAGGGGAGAGACCCAGTACTTC.

V usage is TRBV28 and J usage is TRBJ1-2; a possible D gene is TRBD1 (6 bases). The CDR3 totals 14 residues. Germline values: CDR1 MDHEN, CDR2 SYDVKM. V was trimmed by 4 bases and J by 7 bases, leaving 16 bases between them. Written as DNA, the CDR3 is TGTGCCAGCAGTTGGGCGAGGGGGGCCGGTGGCTACACCTTC. Translating it yields CASSWARGAGGYTF.

This clonotype has just a few counts. V and J are TRBV2 and TRBJ1-1, with D perhaps matching TRBD1 (6 bases). This CDR3 comprises 16 residues. The germline V gene encodes CDR1 SNHLY and CDR2 FYNNEI. Trimming took off 4 bases at V and 1 base at J, with 16 bases between the two ends. The CDR3 nucleotides read TGTGCCAGCAGTGGACTCTTACAGGGCAAGAACACTGAAGCTTTCTTT. It yields the protein CASSGLLQGKNTEAFF.

The chain links TRBV6-5 to TRBJ2-7; 8 bases are a match to TRBD1. Germline V lookup: CDR1 MNHEY, CDR2 SVGAGI. V trimming: 0 bases; J trimming: 6 bases; junction bases outside the gene matches: 4. The CDR3 is 14 residues long. CDR3 amino acids: CASSYSGRGREQYF. CDR3 bases: TGTGCCAGCAGTTACTCAGGCAGGGGGCGCGAGCAGTACTTC.